One and the same sample provided the 21 T cell receptor beta chains below, sequenced in a study of blood T cell repertoires in COVID-19. Data came from immunoSEQ multiplex PCR; TCRdb stores just in-frame clones and leaves some out. The repertoire consists of some 250,000 clones, with about 80% occurring once and the leading ten covering less than 5.5%. Sequenced: peripheral blood. All receptors derive from a man between 50 and 59 years old with active or convalescent COVID-19.

The table lists this clone with a few counts. The rearrangement joins TRBV2 to TRBJ2-7; TRBD1 agrees at 9 bases. The V gene end was trimmed by 6 bases and the J gene end by 1 base; junction bases not matched to a gene: 4. CDR1 and CDR2 from the germline V gene are SNHLY and FYNNEI. There are 14 residues in the CDR3. CDR3 in DNA: TGTGCCAGCAGGGGACAGGGTCTTTCCTACGAGCAGTACTTC. Its translation: CASRGQGLSYEQYF.

The chain recombines TRBV28 with TRBJ2-6; D perhaps matches TRBD2 (5 bases). The V end lost 3 bases, the J end lost 1 base, and 7 bases lay between the germline ends. Germline CDR1 is MDHEN and CDR2 is SYDVKM. There are 15 residues in the CDR3. CDR3 sequence: CASSFGLSGANVLTF. The CDR3, as DNA: TGTGCCAGCAGTTTCGGACTGTCTGGGGCCAACGTCCTGACTTTC. The whole variable domain, filled in from reference TRBV28 and TRBJ2-6, reads DVKVTQSSRYLVKRTGEKVFLECVQDMDHENMFWYRQDPGLGLRLIYFSYDVKMKEKGDIPEGYSVSREKKERFSLILESASTNQTSMYLCASSFGLSGANVLTFGAGSRLTVL.

The V and J genes are TRBV4-2 and TRBJ1-5; D gene unclear. This CDR3 comprises 16 residues. CDR1 and CDR2 (germline): LGHNA, YNFKEQ. The germline V and J ends were trimmed by 4 bases and 3 bases, with 16 bases remaining between them. CDR3 sequence reads: CASSLGEPGVNQPQHF. In nucleotides, the CDR3 is TGTGCCAGCAGCCTCGGGGAACCGGGAGTCAATCAGCCCCAGCATTTT.

CDR3 protein: CAWSDTGTGELFF. In nucleotides, the CDR3 is TGTGCCTGGAGTGACACAGGGACCGGGGAGCTGTTTTTT. The V gene is TRBV30, the J gene TRBJ2-2; TRBD1 might be the D (6 bases). Germline V lookup: CDR1 GTSNPN, CDR2 SVGIG (reference sequence). This CDR3 is built from 13 residues. With 1 base removed from V and 5 bases from J, the gap between germline ends came to 8 bases.

This chain joins TRBV5-6 and TRBJ1-2; D gene unclear. The germline CDR1 and CDR2 sequences are SGHDT and YYEEEE. The CDR3 sequence is 13 residues long. V was trimmed by 5 bases and J by 4 bases, leaving 12 bases between them. For the CDR3, the DNA is TGTGCCAGCAGTAGGACGGGAGGCTATGGCTACACCTTC. Protein sequence: CASSRTGGYGYTF.

The V and J genes are TRBV5-6 and TRBJ2-5; maybe TRBD1 (6 bases). CDR1 is SGHDT, CDR2 YYEEEE, per germline. The CDR3 totals 15 residues. Between the trimmed V and J ends, which lost 4 bases and 0 bases, there was a span of 13 bases. The CDR3 DNA sequence: TGTGCCAGCAGCATGGGGGCGGGCAACCAAGAGACCCAGTACTTC. Its translation: CASSMGAGNQETQYF.

The chain links TRBV3-1 (or the pseudogene TRBV3-2) to TRBJ1-1; D uncertain. V lost 0 bases and J 1 base, leaving 6 bases between the germline ends. Germline CDR1 and CDR2: LGHDT and YNNKEL (reference sequence). This CDR3 region has 14 residues. This chain's CDR3 is CASSQEGRNTEAFF. The CDR3 DNA reads TGTGCCAGCAGCCAAGAGGGCAGGAACACTGAAGCTTTCTTT.

The gene calls are TRBV5-1 and TRBJ1-6, with D maybe TRBD1 (6 bases). Trimming pared 0 bases from V and 13 bases from J, leaving 11 bases between. The CDR3 is 13 residues long. The germline CDR1 and CDR2 sequences are SGHRS and YFSETQ. The CDR3 DNA follows: TGCGCCAGCAGCTTGGAGGTGGGGGCGCCCCTCCACTTT. Encoded protein: CASSLEVGAPLHF.

V is TRBV2 and J is TRBJ2-1; TRBD2 agrees at 13 bases. CDR1 and CDR2 (germline): SNHLY, FYNNEI. The CDR3 length is 17 residues. V lost 2 bases, J lost 4 bases, and 5 bases stayed unmatched. The CDR3 sequence: CASSEYLGLAGYNEQFF. The CDR3 nucleotides read TGTGCCAGCAGTGAATACCTGGGACTAGCGGGGTACAATGAGCAGTTCTTC.

The rearrangement joins TRBV2 to TRBJ2-1; TRBD2 matches 9 bases. Germline V gives CDR1 SNHLY, CDR2 FYNNEI. The ends lost 6 bases at V and 7 bases at J; junction bases unmatched: 10. This CDR3 is 15 amino acids long. CDR3 sequence reads: CASREGAGLANEQFF. Written as DNA, the CDR3 is TGTGCCAGCAGGGAGGGGGCGGGACTAGCTAATGAGCAGTTCTTC.

The CDR3 here is CASSRGQARNTIYF. CDR3 coding DNA: TGTGCCAGCAGCCGGGGACAGGCCCGGAACACCATATATTTT. This chain connects TRBV7-2 to TRBJ1-3; TRBD1 agrees at 8 bases. V gave up 5 bases and J gave up 7 bases; unmatched junction bases: 7. Germline CDR1 reads SGHTA; CDR2 reads FQGNSA. The CDR3 is 14 residues long.

This rearrangement joins TRBV9 to TRBJ2-3; 10 bases align to TRBD2. CDR1 is SGDLS and CDR2 is YYNGEE in the germline V gene. V lost 3 bases and J lost 0; bases outside the gene matches: 4. The CDR3 runs 16 residues. The DNA of the CDR3 is TGTGCCAGCAGCGCGGGGACTAGCGCGAGCACAGATACGCAGTATTTT. It is translated as CASSAGTSASTDTQYF.

The chain recombines TRBV27 with TRBJ2-1, with 10 bases lining up with TRBD2. This CDR3 has 15 amino acids. The germline V gene encodes CDR1 MNHEY and CDR2 SMNVEV (reference sequence). Losses at the gene ends were 5 bases for V and 4 bases for J; bases not matched to a gene: 5. The CDR3 sequence is CASSATSGAYNEQFF. CDR3 bases: TGTGCCAGCAGTGCTACTAGCGGGGCTTACAATGAGCAGTTCTTC.

This rearrangement joins TRBV6-1 to TRBJ1-1; no firm D call. Trimming took off 3 bases at V and 4 bases at J, with 12 bases between the two ends. The CDR3 is made up of 14 amino acids. The germline gives CDR1 MNHNS, CDR2 SASEGT. CDR3 sequence: CASSETPDGTEAFF. The DNA for the CDR3 is TGTGCCAGCAGTGAGACTCCCGATGGCACTGAAGCTTTCTTT.

The sample holds one count of this clone. This chain links TRBV5-1 with TRBJ2-5, with 7 bases aligning to TRBD2. V lost 4 bases and J lost 5; bases outside the gene matches: 11. Looked up from germline, CDR1 is SGHRS and CDR2 is YFSETQ. This CDR3 is built from 15 residues. CDR3 in amino acids: CASSGSSGGGETQYF. CDR3 nucleotides: TGCGCCAGCAGCGGTTCGTCGGGGGGAGGTGAGACCCAGTACTTC.

The chain recombines TRBV5-6 with TRBJ2-2; maybe TRBD2 (6 bases). The germline V gene encodes CDR1 SGHDT and CDR2 YYEEEE. CDR3 length: 15 amino acids. Between the trimmed V and J ends, which lost 3 bases and 8 bases, there was a span of 17 bases. The CDR3 is CASSSPGLGGGELFF. In DNA, the CDR3 is TGTGCCAGCAGCTCCCCGGGACTCGGAGGGGGGGAGCTGTTTTTT.

V is TRBV19 and J is TRBJ2-5, with 8 nucleotides matching TRBD1. The CDR3 runs to 15 residues. The trim removed 1 base at V and 5 bases at J, leaving 6 bases unmatched. Germline V CDR1 and CDR2: LNHDA, SQIVND (reference sequence). The CDR3 nucleotides are TGTGCCAGTAGTATAGGGAAGACAGGGGAGGAGACCCAGTACTTC. Protein sequence: CASSIGKTGEETQYF.

This clone was counted between two and nine times. V gene TRBV29-1 combines with J gene TRBJ2-5, with D possibly matching TRBD2 (5 bases). The CDR3 spans 13 residues. Deletions cut 4 bases from V and 0 bases from J, with 9 bases between. In germline, CDR1 is SQVTM, CDR2 ANQGSEA. CDR3 protein: CSVAASYQETQYF. CDR3 DNA: TGCAGCGTTGCGGCTAGCTACCAAGAGACCCAGTACTTC.

The chain employs TRBV9 and TRBJ1-2; D remains unclear. Germline V gene sequence: CDR1 SGDLS, CDR2 YYNGEE. The length of the CDR3 is 15 residues. V was shortened by 4 bases and J by 4 bases, with 17 bases between the two germline ends. CDR3 coding DNA: TGTGCCAGCAGCTCCCCCTCCCGGTTGTTCTATGGCTACACCTTC. It specifies CASSSPSRLFYGYTF.

This clone was seen ten or more times. This chain connects TRBV30 to TRBJ2-7, with TRBD2 matching 7 bases. The CDR3 has 17 residues. Germline loops: CDR1 GTSNPN, CDR2 SVGIG (reference sequence). The V segment lost 3 bases and the J segment 2 bases; nucleotides outside the gene matches: 16. This CDR3 reads CAWSKPPRLATTYEQYF. The CDR3 nucleotides read TGTGCCTGGAGCAAACCCCCTCGACTAGCTACGACCTACGAGCAGTACTTC.

This clone showed up just once. CDR3 sequence (DNA): TGTGCCAGCAGCCGGGGAGGGTCCACTGAAGCTTTCTTT. Its protein is CASSRGGSTEAFF. The chain employs TRBV13 and TRBJ1-1; D is uncertain. Germline values: CDR1 PRHDT, CDR2 FYEKMQ (reference sequence). CDR3 length equals 13 residues. Trimming left V 5 bases short and J 4 bases short, with 11 bases between.